The 15 T cell receptor beta chains given below trace back to one sample, sequenced in a study of blood T cells in healthy people across ages (dated by TCRdb to the mid-2010s). Preparation of the library involved 5' RACE. The reads were generated on an Illumina HiSeq 2500. A second PCR of about 6 to 11 cycles was performed with a sample-barcoded 5' primer and a J-beta primer mix. The public reads were reanalyzed by TCRdb: fastp trimming at Q25, MiXCR alignment, in-frame beta chains only. Each record represents a unique CDR3 protein, reported with the most common genes and DNA among its rows. This sample comprises some 370,000 distinct CDR3 sequences, roughly half of them detected only once. The top ten clonotypes cover under 65% of the sample. The sequenced material came from blood. The receptors here all came from a man in his 60s in good health.

The rearrangement uses TRBV18 and TRBJ2-5; D may be TRBD2 (5 bases). CDR1 KGHSH and CDR2 LQKENI come from the germline V gene. V lost 5 bases, J lost 2 bases, and 12 bases lay in between. CDR3 length: 14 residues. The CDR3: CASSFGLHQETQYF. The CDR3 DNA sequence: TGTGCCAGCTCATTCGGACTGCATCAAGAGACCCAGTACTTC.

The V gene is TRBV3-1, the J gene TRBJ2-5; 8 nucleotides line up with TRBD2. CDR3 size: 14 residues. The ends lost 3 bases at V and 1 base at J; junction bases unmatched: 1. Germline lookup yields CDR1 LGHDT and CDR2 YNNKEL (reference sequence). CDR3 nucleotides: TGTGCCAGCAGCCAGCGGGGGGTCCAAGAGACCCAGTACTTC. Translating it yields CASSQRGVQETQYF.

The chain joins TRBV7-2 to TRBJ2-7; 7 nucleotides agree with TRBD2. This CDR3 is 15 amino acids long. CDR1 and CDR2 from the germline V gene are SGHTA and FQGNSA. V lost 6 bases and J lost 4; bases outside the gene matches: 12. The CDR3 region has the DNA TGTGCCAGCAGTGGGGTAGCGGGCCCAGTATACGAGCAGTACTTC. It translates to CASSGVAGPVYEQYF.

The V and J genes are TRBV11-2 and TRBJ2-1, with TRBD1 identical over 7 bases. The CDR3 is made up of 15 amino acids. J lost 8 bases, V lost 1 base, and 8 bases had no gene match. The germline V gene has CDR1 SGHAT and CDR2 FQNNGV. The CDR3 region is CASSLGTGSWDEQFF. The CDR3 bases are TGTGCCAGCAGCTTAGGGACAGGTAGCTGGGATGAGCAGTTCTTC.

This chain uses TRBV2 with TRBJ2-3; 10 nucleotides agree with TRBD2. V gave up 5 bases and J gave up 1 base; unmatched junction bases: 15. CDR1 SNHLY and CDR2 FYNNEI come from the germline V gene. The CDR3 length is 19 residues. As DNA, the CDR3 is TGTGCCAGCAGTTCCCTCCCCCTAGCGGGAGATTTTGGCACAGATACGCAGTATTTT. Residues: CASSSLPLAGDFGTDTQYF.

The count of this clonotype is one. The chain couples TRBV25-1 to TRBJ1-6; D call uncertain. Trimming pared 2 bases from V and 5 bases from J, leaving 7 bases between. Germline V gives CDR1 MGHDK, CDR2 SYGVNS. The CDR3 runs to 14 residues. CDR3: CASSEGPNNSPLHF. Written as DNA, the CDR3 is TGTGCCAGCAGTGAAGGGCCGAATAATTCACCCCTCCACTTT.

The chain couples TRBV19 to TRBJ2-6, with D perhaps TRBD2 (5 bases). The V end was cut by 6 bases, the J end by 1 base, with 10 bases between. This CDR3 is 15 amino acids long. The germline gives CDR1 LNHDA, CDR2 SQIVND (reference sequence). CDR3 region: CASSSTGSGANVLTF. DNA of the CDR3: TGTGCCAGTAGCTCTACGGGGTCTGGGGCCAACGTCCTGACTTTC.

The chain has TRBV2 and TRBJ2-5; 9 positions agree with TRBD1. The CDR3 runs to 15 residues. With 6 bases clipped from V and 1 base from J, the junction kept 6 bases outside the gene matches. Germline CDR1 is SNHLY and CDR2 is FYNNEI. The CDR3 spells CASRGGQGVQETQYF. Here the CDR3 DNA reads TGTGCCAGCAGGGGGGGACAGGGCGTCCAAGAGACCCAGTACTTC.

DNA for the CDR3: TGCAGCGTTGAAGGGACTAGCGGGAGGGCCTCGGATACGCAGTATTTT. It is translated as CSVEGTSGRASDTQYF. This chain links TRBV29-1 with TRBJ2-3; 15 nucleotides line up with TRBD2. The CDR3 is made up of 16 amino acids. CDR1 SQVTM and CDR2 ANQGSEA come from the germline V gene. Losses at the gene ends were 1 base for V and 6 bases for J; bases not matched to a gene: 5.

The chain uses TRBV7-2 and TRBJ1-5; D is unclear. The germline V gene has CDR1 SGHTA and CDR2 FQGNSA. This CDR3 has 15 residues. With 0 bases removed from V and 0 bases from J, the gap between germline ends came to 6 bases. The CDR3 region has the DNA TGTGCCAGCAGCTTAGCCGGGATTAGCAATCAGCCCCAGCATTTT. Its protein product is CASSLAGISNQPQHF.

The count of this clonotype is one. The chain joins TRBV24-1 to TRBJ1-1, with D tentatively TRBD1 (6 bases). CDR1 is KGHDR and CDR2 is SFDVKD in the germline V gene. Trimming took off 5 bases at V and 0 bases at J, with 9 bases between the two ends. The CDR3 contains 14 residues. CDR3 nucleotides: TGTGCCACCAGTGGGGCAGGGGTGAACACTGAAGCTTTCTTT. Encoded protein: CATSGAGVNTEAFF.

This clonotype has a count of ten or more. The genes are TRBV3-1 and TRBJ2-2, with a weak D call TRBD1 (6 bases). The CDR3 spans 13 residues. CDR1 is LGHDT, CDR2 YNNKEL, per germline (reference sequence). V dropped 2 bases and J dropped 5 bases, with 6 bases sitting between them. The chain's CDR3 is CASSQRGTGELFF. CDR3 DNA: TGTGCCAGCAGCCAAAGGGGGACCGGGGAGCTGTTTTTT.

The V call is TRBV29-1, the J call TRBJ2-7; 10 bases fit TRBD1. Germline CDR1 reads SQVTM; CDR2 reads ANQGSEA. The V segment lost 5 bases and the J segment 6 bases; nucleotides outside the gene matches: 4. The CDR3 has 12 residues. The chain's CDR3 is CSVWDRGREQYF. For the CDR3, the DNA is TGCAGCGTTTGGGACAGGGGTCGCGAGCAGTACTTC.

This clonotype was observed at least ten times. The genes are TRBV28 and TRBJ2-7, with D possibly TRBD2 on 5 matching bases. The CDR3 has 14 amino acids. CDR1 is MDHEN and CDR2 is SYDVKM in the germline V gene. The V gene lost 1 base and the J gene lost 2 bases, with 9 bases spanning the gap. DNA for the CDR3: TGTGCCAGCAGTTTATTCGGGGAAACCTACGAGCAGTACTTC. Protein: CASSLFGETYEQYF. Full variable domain (rest looked up from reference TRBV28 and TRBJ2-7): DVKVTQSSRYLVKRTGEKVFLECVQDMDHENMFWYRQDPGLGLRLIYFSYDVKMKEKGDIPEGYSVSREKKERFSLILESASTNQTSMYLCASSLFGETYEQYFGPGTRLTVT.

This clonotype was seen more than once but under ten times. This sequence joins TRBV7-2 and TRBJ2-1, with 9 bases that match TRBD1. CDR1 SGHTA and CDR2 FQGNSA come from the germline V gene. V trimming: 4 bases; J trimming: 8 bases; junction bases outside the gene matches: 6. The CDR3 spans 14 residues. CDR3: CASSWDRERDEQFF. DNA of the CDR3: TGTGCCAGCAGCTGGGACAGGGAGAGAGATGAGCAGTTCTTC.